One and the same sample provided the 17 T cell receptor beta chains below, sequenced in a study of blood T cell repertoires in COVID-19. Profiled with immunoSEQ multiplex PCR; TCRdb holds only in-frame clones, not every one. The sample carries about 200,000 clones, around 85% recorded once. Sequencing input: peripheral blood. The receptor source for this set is a human donor in a cohort sampled during active COVID-19.

This clone was seen many times. Other DNA sequences within the sample encode an identical CDR3. The chain employs TRBV4-3 and TRBJ2-1; a possible D gene is TRBD2 (6 bases). The CDR3 is 16 residues long. Trimming removed 0 bases at V and 0 bases at J, with 9 bases between. CDR1 LGHNA and CDR2 YSLEER come from the germline V gene. This chain's CDR3 is CASSQDLGGSYNEQFF. The CDR3 DNA reads as TGCGCCAGCAGCCAAGATCTGGGAGGCTCCTACAATGAGCAGTTCTTC.

The gene calls are TRBV10-2 and TRBJ2-2, with TRBD2 matching over 9 bases. The CDR3 runs to 14 residues. Germline CDR1 is WSHSY and CDR2 is SAAADI. V shed 10 bases and J 6 bases; nucleotides not matched to a gene: 9. As DNA, the CDR3 is TGCGCCACCGCTAGCGGGACCGATTCCGGGGAGCTGTTTTTT. Amino acids: CATASGTDSGELFF.

The chain uses TRBV7-2 and TRBJ1-3; possible D gene TRBD1, 5 bases. This CDR3 is 14 amino acids long. The V gene lost 5 bases and the J gene lost 2 bases, with 10 bases spanning the gap. The germline V gene has CDR1 SGHTA and CDR2 FQGNSA. The CDR3 region is CASSGGAPGNTIYF. The CDR3 DNA is TGTGCCAGCAGCGGAGGGGCACCTGGAAACACCATATATTTT.

This clone appeared once. This rearrangement joins TRBV9 to TRBJ1-6; D is undetermined. V lost 0 bases and J lost 5, with 6 bases in between. The CDR3 is 14 amino acids. Germline CDR1 is SGDLS and CDR2 is YYNGEE. The CDR3 DNA sequence: TGTGCCAGCAGCGTAGCCGGGGATAATTCACCCCTCCACTTT. Its protein product is CASSVAGDNSPLHF.

This chain connects TRBV29-1 to TRBJ2-7, with TRBD1 matching 8 bases. V trimming: 0 bases; J trimming: 4 bases; junction bases outside the gene matches: 5. Germline CDR1 reads SQVTM; CDR2 reads ANQGSEA. The CDR3 spans 14 residues. DNA of the CDR3: TGCAGCGTTGAAGACCGGGACAGGTCGTACGAGCAGTACTTC. Translated, it gives CSVEDRDRSYEQYF.

The CDR3 DNA is TGCGCCAGCAGCGAAGCGTATACTTACTCGGGGGTCGGCACTGAAGCTTTCTTT. It encodes CASSEAYTYSGVGTEAFF. The chain employs TRBV4-1 and TRBJ1-1; a weak D match, TRBD1 (5 bases). V lost 5 bases to trimming and J lost 4 bases, with 26 bases between them. Germline values: CDR1 MGHRA, CDR2 YSYEKL. CDR3 length: 18 residues.

This clone has ten or more counts. This chain connects TRBV9 to TRBJ2-2; TRBD2 is a possible D gene (6 bases). V was clipped by 0 bases and J by 6 bases, with 15 bases between them. Germline V CDR1 and CDR2: SGDLS, YYNGEE. CDR3 size: 16 residues. The CDR3 is CASSVGAREGSGELFF. The CDR3 DNA reads TGTGCCAGCAGCGTAGGGGCGCGGGAAGGATCCGGGGAGCTGTTTTTT.

This rearrangement joins TRBV10-3 to TRBJ1-1, with unresolved D. V was clipped by 1 base and J by 11 bases, with 17 bases between them. Per the germline V gene, CDR1 is ENHRY and CDR2 is SYGVKD. The CDR3 runs to 14 residues. This chain's CDR3 is CAISEYTSNKWAFF. The CDR3 region has the DNA TGTGCCATCAGTGAGTACACCTCCAATAAATGGGCTTTCTTT.

The chain is built from TRBV9 and TRBJ1-4; the match to TRBD1 covers 9 bases. V was clipped by 0 bases and J by 1 base; unmatched bases: 1. CDR3 length equals 16 residues. Germline-derived CDR1 and CDR2 are SGDLS and YYNGEE. This chain's CDR3 is CASSVGGQGTNEKLFF. DNA of the CDR3: TGTGCCAGCAGCGTAGGGGGACAGGGAACTAATGAAAAACTGTTTTTT. Variable domain in full (rest from reference TRBV9 and TRBJ1-4): DSGVTQTPKHLITATGQRVTLRCSPRSGDLSVYWYQQSLDQGLQFLIQYYNGEERAKGNILERFSAQQFPDLHSELNLSSLELGDSALYFCASSVGGQGTNEKLFFGSGTQLSVL.

Here the CDR3 DNA reads TGCGCCAGCAGCCAGTCCGGGACTAGGGGGACAGATACGCAGTATTTT. Amino acids: CASSQSGTRGTDTQYF. V and J are TRBV4-3 and TRBJ2-3; 8 bases line up with TRBD2. This CDR3 is 16 amino acids long. J was trimmed by 3 bases and V by 3 bases; bases with no gene match: 8. CDR1 is LGHNA and CDR2 is YSLEER in the germline V gene.

The V gene is TRBV28, the J gene TRBJ1-5, with D unresolved. The germline CDR1 and CDR2 sequences are MDHEN and SYDVKM. Deletions cut 6 bases from V and 3 bases from J, with 9 bases between. The CDR3 extends over 13 amino acids. The CDR3 loop reads CASRRVANQPQHF. The DNA of the CDR3 is TGTGCCAGCAGGAGGGTTGCCAATCAGCCCCAGCATTTT.

The rearrangement joins TRBV19 to TRBJ2-2; perhaps TRBD1 as D (5 bases). The CDR3 extends over 16 amino acids. Germline V gene sequence: CDR1 LNHDA, CDR2 SQIVND (reference sequence). Deletions cut 0 bases from V and 7 bases from J, with 15 bases between. This chain's CDR3 is CASSIDRQGKGGELFF. The CDR3 region has the DNA TGTGCCAGTAGTATAGATCGCCAGGGCAAGGGCGGGGAGCTGTTTTTT.

V gene TRBV4-1 combines with J gene TRBJ2-5, with 7 bases aligning to TRBD2. The CDR3 runs 15 residues. J lost 4 bases, V lost 0 bases, and 5 bases had no gene match. Germline lookup yields CDR1 MGHRA and CDR2 YSYEKL. The CDR3 spells CASSQDPIAGETQYF. The DNA for the CDR3 is TGCGCCAGCAGCCAAGATCCCATAGCGGGAGAGACCCAGTACTTC.

The rearrangement links TRBV3-1 (or the pseudogene TRBV3-2) to TRBJ2-7; 7 positions match TRBD1. V shed 1 base and J 1 base; nucleotides not matched to a gene: 4. CDR3 length equals 15 residues. Germline CDR1 and CDR2: LGHDT and YNNKEL (reference sequence). The CDR3 is CASSQGGGGSYEQYF. The CDR3 DNA reads TGTGCCAGCAGCCAAGGAGGGGGCGGTTCCTACGAGCAGTACTTC.

The V call is TRBV24-1, the J call TRBJ1-5; D unclear. In germline, CDR1 is KGHDR, CDR2 SFDVKD. V lost 0 bases to trimming and J lost 0 bases, with 2 bases between them. The CDR3 totals 14 residues. The CDR3 nucleotides are TGTGCCACCAGTGATTTGTATAGCAATCAGCCCCAGCATTTT. It codes for CATSDLYSNQPQHF.

This chain links TRBV11-2 with TRBJ2-7; 11 bases are a match to TRBD2. J lost 5 bases, V lost 5 bases, and 8 bases had no gene match. The V gene's germline CDR1 is SGHAT and CDR2 FQNNGV. This CDR3 region has 15 residues. CDR3 in DNA: TGTGCCAGCAGCACCACTAGCGGGAGTCTCCACGAGCAGTACTTC. It codes for CASSTTSGSLHEQYF.

The genes are TRBV19 and TRBJ1-1, with D hard to call. CDR1 is LNHDA and CDR2 is SQIVND in the germline V gene (reference sequence). The CDR3 is 13 residues long. V shed 3 bases and J shed 0 bases, with 5 bases lying between them. DNA of the CDR3: TGTGCCAGTAGTATTCAGGTGAACACTGAAGCTTTCTTT. Protein product: CASSIQVNTEAFF.